This T cell receptor beta chain is from a study of OX40 agonist ivuxolimab in advanced cancers. Patients were ruled out by autoimmune disease history or systemic immunosuppression. The CDR3 is 12 residues long. Trimming removed 1 base from V and 5 bases from J, with 9 bases in between. Looked up from germline, CDR1 is GTSNPN and CDR2 is SVGIG (reference sequence). Using immunoSEQ multiplex PCR, the repertoire was profiled, and TCRdb retains in-frame clones only, with some absent. The sample consists of tens of thousands of clones, roughly 87% of them appearing once. This receptor was obtained from an adult with an advanced solid tumor such as melanoma, head and neck, liver or kidney cancer. This chain joins TRBV30 and TRBJ2-7; TRBD1 might be the D (5 bases). The specimen was CD4+ or CD8+ T cells sorted from blood, collected in a trial of the OX40 agonist ivuxolimab. DNA of the CDR3: TGTGCCTGGAGTGCTAGGGGCCACGAGCAGTACTTC. The encoded protein is CAWSARGHEQYF.